This is a list of T cell receptor beta chains from one sample in a study of cytomegalovirus exposure and HLA in healthy donors. Measured with immunoSEQ multiplex PCR; TCRdb has only the in-frame clones, and not every one. Of 50,000 or so clones listed, 94% are singletons. The sequenced sample was PBMCs. The receptors were gathered from a woman in her late teens or twenties in good health and CMV-seropositive. The CDR3 runs from the conserved cysteine through the conserved F or W. The order of the fields is clone size, V gene, J gene, D gene, CDR3 protein, CDR3 DNA. The D gene is left open where the match is weak. Clone size is given for some rows only: seen once, a few or many times, or a class if the clone is expanded.

few	TRBV10-2	TRBJ2-7	NA	CASQSVAEGYEQYF	TGCGCCAGTCAGTCGGTTGCGGAGGGCTACGAGCAGTACTTC
few	TRBV7-6	TRBJ2-1	TRBD1	CASSLVGTGGWNEQFF	TGTGCCAGCAGCTTAGTAGGTACAGGGGGCTGGAATGAGCAGTTCTTC
NA	TRBV27	TRBJ2-3	TRBD2	CASNLAGVTDTQYF	TGTGCCAGCAACCTAGCGGGAGTTACAGATACGCAGTATTTT
once	TRBV4-2	TRBJ2-3	NA	CASSQGDSSRTDTQYF	TGTGCCAGCAGCCAAGGGGACTCCAGCCGCACAGATACGCAGTATTTT
NA	TRBV28	TRBJ2-7	NA	CASSPTGAGSYEQYF	TGTGCCAGCAGTCCTACTGGGGCTGGCTCCTACGAGCAGTACTTC
once	TRBV7-9	TRBJ2-2	TRBD2	CASSQPPTSGSVNTGELFF	TGTGCCAGCAGCCAGCCCCCAACTAGCGGGAGTGTTAACACCGGGGAGCTGTTTTTT
few	TRBV19	TRBJ2-3	TRBD2	CATTEGLAEIDTQYF	TGTGCCACCACGGAAGGACTAGCGGAGATAGATACGCAGTATTTT
NA	TRBV28	TRBJ2-7	NA	CASFGTSSSYEQYF	TGTGCCAGCTTCGGGACTTCTAGCTCCTACGAGCAGTACTTC
NA	TRBV19	TRBJ2-4	NA	CASSGRAKNIQYF	TGTGCCAGTAGTGGGAGGGCCAAAAACATTCAGTACTTC
NA	TRBV7-2	TRBJ1-1	TRBD1	CASSYSRDRVNTEAFF	TGTGCCAGCAGCTACAGCCGGGACAGGGTGAACACTGAAGCTTTCTTT
NA	TRBV6-1	TRBJ2-7	TRBD2	CASSDALAGGEQYF	TGTGCCAGCAGTGATGCCCTAGCGGGAGGCGAGCAGTACTTC
NA	TRBV6-4	TRBJ2-3	NA	CASSAGTDTQYF	TGTGCCAGCAGTGCCGGCACAGATACGCAGTATTTT
NA	TRBV11-2	TRBJ1-6	NA	CASSLVRQTLNSPLHF	TGTGCCAGCAGCTTAGTGAGACAGACCCTTAATTCACCCCTCCACTTT
NA	TRBV6-1	TRBJ2-7	NA	CASSEMGRGSYEQYF	TGTGCCAGCAGTGAAATGGGTAGGGGATCCTACGAGCAGTACTTC
NA	TRBV6-1	TRBJ2-5	TRBD2	CASSKTSGRTETQYF	TGTGCCAGCAGTAAGACTAGCGGGAGAACGGAGACCCAGTACTTC
NA	TRBV11-3	TRBJ2-4	TRBD2	CASSLTSGSDQYF	TGTGCCAGCAGCTTAACTAGCGGGAGTGATCAGTACTTC
NA	TRBV7-9	TRBJ2-2	TRBD1	CASSTGAGGELFF	TGTGCCAGCAGCACAGGGGCGGGCGGGGAGCTGTTTTTT
NA	TRBV18	TRBJ1-2	NA	CASSPPEGSVASIYGYTF	TGTGCCAGCTCACCACCGGAAGGGTCCGTAGCGTCAATCTATGGCTACACCTTC
NA	TRBV27	TRBJ2-5	TRBD2	CASSERLAGVGGGETQYF	TGTGCCAGCAGTGAACGACTAGCGGGAGTGGGCGGAGGAGAGACCCAGTACTTC
NA	TRBV6-1	TRBJ1-5	NA	CASSELKLSNQPQHF	TGTGCCAGCAGTGAATTGAAACTGAGCAATCAGCCCCAGCATTTT
NA	TRBV2	TRBJ1-2	NA	CASGGPGPTF	TGTGCCAGCGGGGGCCCAGGCCCCACCTTC
NA	TRBV4-1	TRBJ2-2	TRBD2	CASSQNGGSGRGNTGELFF	TGCGCCAGCAGCCAGAATGGCGGTAGCGGGAGAGGAAACACCGGGGAGCTGTTTTTT
once	TRBV19	TRBJ2-3	TRBD1	CASSPGQGSTDTQYF	TGTGCCAGTAGTCCCGGACAGGGATCCACAGATACGCAGTATTTT
NA	TRBV11-3	TRBJ2-5	NA	CASSFVRGRGETQYF	TGTGCCAGCAGCTTCGTTAGGGGGAGAGGAGAGACCCAGTACTTC
NA	TRBV29-1	TRBJ2-3	TRBD2	CSVLIAGDGDTQYF	TGCAGCGTTCTTATAGCGGGAGACGGAGATACGCAGTATTTT
NA	TRBV11-2	TRBJ2-7	TRBD1	CASSSGTAYEQYF	TGTGCCAGCAGCTCTGGGACAGCATACGAGCAGTACTTC
once	TRBV5-5	TRBJ2-3	TRBD1	CASRWDSPTDTQYF	TGTGCCAGCAGATGGGACAGTCCCACAGATACGCAGTATTTT
NA	TRBV28	TRBJ2-6	NA	CASTDWLSGANVLTF	TGTGCCAGCACCGATTGGCTCTCTGGGGCCAACGTCCTGACTTTC
NA	TRBV7-9	TRBJ2-4	TRBD2	CASSLMRREGLGNIQYF	TGTGCCAGCAGCTTAATGAGGCGGGAGGGCCTCGGAAACATTCAGTACTTC